These 20 T cell receptor beta chains came from one sample sequenced in a study of tumor and adjacent non-tumor tissue in lung cancer. The library came from three nested PCR rounds adapted from ARM-PCR protocols. Each CDR3 protein is one row after TCRdb ran MiXCR on the multiplex PCR reads. The profile covers about 76,000 distinct CDR3 sequences, with approximately 80% appearing a single time and 51% taken by the ten largest. This sample's RNA came from whole unsorted tissue. This non-tumor lung sample came from over 3 cm beyond the tumor edge. The specimen sequenced was distant non-tumor lung tissue. The receptors derive from a man aged 55 to 69 with non-small cell lung cancer.

To note about this clonotype: The junction departs from germline at one end; a sequencing error may be responsible. The chain carries TRBV11-3 and TRBJ2-3; maybe TRBD1 (6 bases). The V gene's germline CDR1 is SGHNT and CDR2 YENEEA. This CDR3 has 16 amino acids. The CDR3 loop is CVSSQPGQGSIDTQYF. CDR3 sequence (DNA): TGTGTCAGCAGTCAACCGGGACAAGGGAGCATAGATACGCAGTATTTT.

Note on this clonotype: Relative to the germline gene, one junction end is altered; a read error may explain this. The V and J genes are TRBV6-1 and TRBJ2-4; D uncertain. Looked up from germline, CDR1 is MNHNS and CDR2 is SASEGT. The length of the CDR3 is 15 residues. CDR3 protein: CASTICTQAKNTQYF. The CDR3 DNA reads TGTGCCAGCACGATCTGTACCCAAGCCAAAAACACTCAGTACTTC.

This chain joins TRBV4-1 and TRBJ2-3, with D perhaps TRBD2 (5 bases). The CDR3 contains 13 residues. The germline V gene has CDR1 MGHRA and CDR2 YSYEKL. CDR3 protein: CTNSQTDLDTQYF. Here the CDR3 DNA reads TGCACCAACAGCCAAACGGACTTGGATACGCAGTATTTT.

The chain carries TRBV14 and TRBJ2-7; the D gene is possibly TRBD1 (6 bases). Deletions cut 10 bases from V and 6 bases from J, with 22 bases between. The CDR3 runs 14 residues. Germline V gene sequence: CDR1 SGHDN, CDR2 FVKESK. The CDR3 sequence: CANSQGHMIREQYF. For the CDR3, the DNA is TGTGCCAATAGCCAGGGACATATGATTCGCGAGCAGTACTTC.

With respect to this clonotype: At one of its ends the junction is not consistent with the germline gene, which may arise from a read error. The V call is TRBV7-6, the J call TRBJ2-3; 9 nucleotides agree with TRBD1. Germline CDR1 and CDR2: SGHVS and FNYEAQ. The CDR3 contains 16 residues. CDR3: CASRPRQGGSTDTHYF. The CDR3 DNA sequence: TGTGCCAGCAGGCCAAGACAGGGGGGGAGCACAGATACGCATTATTTT.

A note on this clonotype: Since the CDR3 does not end with the conserved phenylalanine or tryptophan, this likely comes from a read error. This chain links TRBV4-3 with TRBJ2-3; tentatively, D is TRBD2 (6 bases). This CDR3 spans 16 amino acids. The germline gives CDR1 LGHNA, CDR2 YSLEER. The CDR3 is CASSQDRAGITYTQYL. In nucleotides, the CDR3 is TGCGCCAGCAGCCAAGATAGAGCGGGCATCACATATACGCAGTATCTT.

About this clonotype itself: The CDR3 ends on some other residue instead of the conserved phenylalanine or tryptophan, so this is likely a read error. This chain links TRBV11-2 with TRBJ2-5; possibly TRBD2 for D (7 bases). CDR3 length: 16 residues. Germline V gene sequence: CDR1 SGHAT, CDR2 FQNNGV. The V gene lost 6 bases and the J gene lost 5 bases, with 22 bases spanning the gap. The CDR3 reads CASRSTVGGPKETQYS. The DNA of the CDR3 is TGTGCCAGCAGGTCCACAGTGGGGGGGCCAAAGGAGACCCAGTACTCC.

About this clonotype itself: An end of the junction does not agree with germline; a read error may underlie this. The chain employs TRBV11-2 and TRBJ1-1, with D tentatively TRBD1 (5 bases). Germline V CDR1 and CDR2: SGHAT, FQNNGV. The CDR3 spans 13 residues. The CDR3 bases are TGTGCCATCAGCTTAGTGAGGGGCACTGAAGCTTTCTTC. It encodes CAISLVRGTEAFF.

Points on this clonotype: A junction end diverges from the germline sequence, so it may reflect a read error. The genes are TRBV6-5 and TRBJ2-7; D is possibly TRBD1 or TRBD2 (7 bases each). The CDR3 spans 14 residues. Germline V gene lookup returns CDR1 MNHEY and CDR2 SVGAGI. This chain's CDR3 is CTSSPGGAVYEQYF. CDR3 sequence (DNA): TGTACCAGCAGTCCAGGGGGGGCGGTGTACGAGCAGTACTTC.

This clonotype was detected only once. One end of the junction does not line up with germline, which may come from a read error. The genes are TRBV6-5 and TRBJ2-1, with TRBD1 matching over 7 bases. Per the germline V gene, CDR1 is MNHEY and CDR2 is SVGAGI. The CDR3 extends over 17 amino acids. The CDR3, as DNA: TGTGTCAGCAGTTACACCAGGACAGGAGGCACCTACAATGAGCAGTTCTTC. This gives the protein CVSSYTRTGGTYNEQFF.

A remark on this clonotype: The CDR3 does not end in the conserved phenylalanine or tryptophan, so this is likely a read error. J is TRBJ1-1 and V is TRBV11-3; D ambiguous. CDR1 SGHNT and CDR2 YENEEA come from the germline V gene. V lost 2 bases to trimming and J lost 1 base, with 8 bases between them. This CDR3 is built from 14 residues. This CDR3 reads CASSLYNSNTEAFL. CDR3 sequence (DNA): TGTGCCAGCAGCTTATATAACTCGAACACTGAAGCTTTCCTT.

This chain connects TRBV19 to TRBJ2-3; TRBD2 is a possible D gene (5 bases). CDR3 size: 15 residues. V lost 5 bases and J lost 3, with 15 bases in between. CDR1 and CDR2 (germline): LNHDA, SQIVND (reference sequence). The CDR3 sequence is CASSSPSRGTDTQYF. CDR3 DNA: TGTGCCAGTAGTTCCCCGTCGCGCGGGACAGATACGCAGTATTTT.

On this clonotype itself: One end of the junction does not line up with germline, which may come from a read error. This chain links TRBV11-2 with TRBJ2-5, with unresolved D. The CDR3 consists of 13 residues. Germline CDR1 is SGHAT and CDR2 is FQNNGV. The CDR3 nucleotides are TGTGCCAGCAGTTCTATATGGGAAGAGACACAGTACTTC. It is translated as CASSSIWEETQYF.

As regards this clonotype: A read error may account for a junction end that differs from germline. The CDR3: CASNSLAGGPGNEQFF. The CDR3 nucleotides are TGTGCCAGCAACTCCCTAGCGGGGGGGCCGGGGAATGAGCAATTCTTC. This chain joins TRBV11-3 and TRBJ2-1, with 12 bases fitting TRBD2. The CDR3 contains 16 residues. Germline assignment: CDR1 SGHNT and CDR2 YENEEA.

A note on this clonotype: A read error may account for a junction end that differs from germline. The chain is built from TRBV6-2 or TRBV6-3 and TRBJ2-5; D possibly corresponds to TRBD2 (5 bases). The CDR3 contains 15 residues. Germline CDR1 reads MNHEY; CDR2 reads SVGEGT. The CDR3 nucleotides read TGTGCCAGCAGTTACCCAAAACTAGGAGTGGAGACCCAGTATTTC. This sequence encodes CASSYPKLGVETQYF.

The CDR3 loop reads CASSLLLLAGVEQYF. DNA of the CDR3: TGTGCCAGCAGTTTACTCCTGCTAGCGGGAGTCGAACAGTACTTC. This chain links TRBV12-3 or TRBV12-4 with TRBJ2-7; 10 bases align to TRBD2. The CDR3 sequence is 15 residues long. J gave up 10 bases and V 2 bases, and 11 bases lay outside the gene matches.

V and J are TRBV6-1 and TRBJ2-3; a possible D gene is TRBD2 (5 bases). V lost 1 base and J 2 bases, leaving 10 bases between the germline ends. CDR1 and CDR2 from the germline V gene are MNHNS and SASEGT. This CDR3 is built from 15 residues. CDR3 sequence reads: CASSEVLGNTDTQYF. The DNA of the CDR3 is TGTGCCAGCAGTGAAGTACTAGGGAACACAGATACGCAGTATTTT.

To note about this clonotype: A much larger clone lies one base from this, so it may be a read error. The CDR3 DNA reads TGTGCCAGCAGCTTTTTGGACAGGGGCACTGAAACTTTCTTT. Amino acids: CASSFLDRGTETFF. The chain links TRBV11-2 to TRBJ1-1; TRBD1 agrees at 9 bases. This CDR3 has 14 residues. Germline V gene sequence: CDR1 SGHAT, CDR2 FQNNGV.

This clonotype is classed as large. The chain recombines TRBV6-5 with TRBJ2-7; D could derive from TRBD1 or TRBD2 (5 bases each). Germline CDR1 and CDR2: MNHEY and SVGAGI. The CDR3 sequence is 15 residues long. Deletions cut 8 bases from V and 3 bases from J, with 20 bases between. CDR3: CASGNGGVTRYEQYF. The CDR3 DNA sequence: TGTGCCAGCGGCAATGGGGGAGTCACTCGCTACGAGCAGTACTTC.

The CDR3 loop reads CASSDSGLVGGYEQFF. CDR3 nucleotides: TGTGCCAGCAGTGACTCAGGACTAGTGGGGGGATATGAGCAGTTCTTC. V and J are TRBV6-4 and TRBJ2-1, with TRBD2 matching 7 bases. Germline loops: CDR1 MRHNA, CDR2 SNTAGT. The CDR3 consists of 16 residues. V lost 0 bases to trimming and J lost 8 bases; unmatched junction nucleotides: 10.